This record looks at one T cell receptor beta chain sequence and its context. The target antigen is unknown. This CDR3 contains 14 residues. The V gene lost 5 bases and the J gene lost 2 bases, with 13 bases spanning the gap. Germline values: CDR1 MDHEN, CDR2 SYDVKM. The source of the sample is a study of cytomegalovirus exposure and HLA in healthy donors. PCR used 60 Vbeta primers and 13 Jbeta primers. Clones were sequenced by immunoSEQ multiplex PCR, and TCRdb holds only the in-frame ones, with some missing. The sample holds around 100,000 clones, roughly 85% seen once. General study points: The authors judged a highly shared variant cluster likely a sequencing artifact. As a later analysis revealed, most CMV-associated TCR beta chains appeared HLA-restricted. After further analysis at a later stage, 15,000 to 20,000 TCR beta sequences were associated with HLA alleles at 0.05 false discovery rate.

The clonotype was recovered from a woman in her 40s in good health and CMV-seronegative. Sequencing used PBMCs. The chain uses TRBV28 and TRBJ2-7; possibly TRBD1 for D (6 bases). CDR3 residues: CASSPSDRTYEQYF. CDR3 in DNA: TGTGCCAGCAGTCCTTCGGACAGAACCTACGAGCAGTACTTC.